This T cell receptor beta chain originates from a study of identifying expanded T cells in peripheral blood. Trimming pared 6 bases from V and 2 bases from J, leaving 12 bases between. This CDR3 spans 14 amino acids. Per the germline V gene, CDR1 is MRHNA and CDR2 is SNTAGT. Only in-frame clones appear in the TCRdb table, and some are missing; sequencing was by immunoSEQ multiplex PCR. The top ten clones hold about a sixth of a sample with under 110,000 clones, roughly nine tenths of them seen once. This chain connects TRBV6-4 to TRBJ2-3; TRBD1 might be the D (6 bases). What was sequenced was blood. This sequence was found in a person aged 18 to 75 in good health. This CDR3 is CASSRDTNTDTQYF. The DNA of the CDR3 is TGTGCCAGCAGCCGGGACACCAACACAGATACGCAGTATTTT.